This TCR beta chain was recorded in a study of immune heterogeneity within non-small cell lung tumors. CDR3 of TCR beta was amplified by multiplex PCR that used 32 V and 13 J primers. Via MiXCR, TCRdb re-called the multiplex PCR reads, giving one row per CDR3 protein. The sample lists 10,000 to 11,000 distinct CDR3 sequences, 15% to 20% occurring once. This clonotype was seen repeatedly, ten times or more. For each sample, template was roughly 640 ng of bulk tumor genomic DNA. Several biopsies were spaced far apart within each primary tumor and obtained as surgery took place. Before undergoing curative surgery, patients had newly diagnosed non-small cell lung cancer that was untreated. Germline V gene sequence: CDR1 MNHNY, CDR2 SVGAGI (reference sequence). Deletions cut 2 bases from V and 3 bases from J, with 8 bases between. CDR3 length equals 15 residues.

The clonotype comes from a man aged 55 to 69 with non-small cell lung cancer. Material: lung tumor tissue. The rearrangement links TRBV6-6 to TRBJ1-6, with TRBD1 as a possible D gene (5 bases). The CDR3 loop reads CASSYADSYNSPLHF. In nucleotides, the CDR3 is TGTGCCAGCAGTTACGCCGACAGCTATAATTCACCCCTCCACTTT.